What follows describes a single T cell receptor beta chain. Its antigen is not known. The PCR contained 60 Vbeta and 13 Jbeta primers. Clones were read by immunoSEQ multiplex PCR, and TCRdb kept only the in-frame ones, dropping some. The sample carries about 170,000 clones, around 77% recorded once. This CDR3 has 14 residues. Germline values: CDR1 MNHNS, CDR2 SASEGT. The trim removed 2 bases at V and 5 bases at J, leaving 3 bases unmatched. This sample is part of a study of cytomegalovirus exposure and HLA in healthy donors. Study as a whole: The Caucasian-associated ancestry cluster contained about 80% of the approximately 400 genotyped donors. Study-wide findings and caveats: In vitro, three CMV-associated chains proved specific for CMV antigens. While the bulk of TCR sequences proved rare, some public TCRs turned up in many donors.

The chain joins TRBV6-1 to TRBJ1-5, with TRBD1 matching over 7 bases. The sequenced sample was PBMCs. This receptor was taken from a female donor in good health and CMV-seronegative. The CDR3 protein is CASSEQGGYQPQHF. The DNA for the CDR3 is TGTGCCAGCAGTGAACAGGGGGGCTATCAGCCCCAGCATTTT.